The 23 T cell receptor beta chains presented below share a single source sample, sequenced in a study of regulatory T cells in long-lasting Graves disease. Time point reported: persistent/refractory GD, antithyroid drugs over 5 years with positive TRAb. PBMC-extracted RNA yielded the TCR library. Arm-PCR with iRepertoire HTBI primers amplified the CDR3 regions for these TCR beta libraries. TCRdb independently ran MiXCR on the multiplex PCR reads; one entry per CDR3 protein. This table has 300,000 to 500,000 distinct CDR3 sequences, more than 20% appearing once. The sample was peripheral blood mononuclear cells (PBMCs), taken when the disease was refractory, from a patient treated with antithyroid drugs. The origin of the receptors is a female donor with Graves disease.

On this clonotype: A much larger clone lies a single base off, so this may be a read error. V and J are TRBV6-2 or TRBV6-3 and TRBJ2-5, with D possibly TRBD1 on 7 matching bases. Germline V gene sequence: CDR1 MNHEY, CDR2 SVGEGT. The CDR3 runs 21 residues. The CDR3 protein is CANSYLFGQVQDRRGQETQYF. The DNA of the CDR3 is TGTGCCAACAGTTACCTTTTTGGACAGGTTCAGGACCGGCGGGGTCAAGAGACCCAGTACTTC.

Many counts were recorded for this clonotype. The chain links TRBV7-2 to TRBJ2-4; D may be TRBD2 (6 bases). V dropped 5 bases and J dropped 6 bases, with 14 bases sitting between them. The germline CDR1 and CDR2 sequences are SGHTA and FQGNSA. The CDR3 contains 14 residues. The CDR3 loop is CASSPEGGTNIQYF. CDR3 sequence (DNA): TGTGCCAGCAGCCCGGAGGGCGGGACAAACATTCAGTACTTC.

In its sample, this clonotype was seen many times. The chain recombines TRBV27 with TRBJ2-5; 8 bases fit TRBD2. This CDR3 comprises 16 residues. Germline CDR1 is MNHEY and CDR2 is SMNVEV (reference sequence). Trimming cost V 0 bases and J 1 base; bases outside gene matches: 4. The CDR3 nucleotides read TGTGCCAGCAGTTTATCGACAGCGGGAGCCCAAGAGACCCAGTACTTC. It codes for CASSLSTAGAQETQYF.

This clonotype was seen more than once but under ten times. This sequence joins TRBV5-1 and TRBJ2-5; TRBD2 matches 8 bases. V shed 5 bases, J shed 5 bases, and the junction held 11 bases outside the gene matches. The V gene's germline CDR1 is SGHRS and CDR2 YFSETQ. CDR3 length: 15 amino acids. The CDR3 here is CASRGSGAPGETQYF. In nucleotides, the CDR3 is TGCGCCAGCAGGGGTAGCGGGGCCCCAGGGGAGACCCAGTACTTC. The full variable domain, rest sourced from reference TRBV5-1 and TRBJ2-5, is KAGVTQTPRYLIKTRGQQVTLSCSPISGHRSVSWYQQTPGQGLQFLFEYFSETQRNKGNFPGRFSGRQFSNSRSEMNVSTLELGDSALYLCASRGSGAPGETQYFGPGTRLLVL.

The chain uses TRBV5-1 and TRBJ1-1, with D perhaps TRBD1 (6 bases). This CDR3 spans 15 amino acids. Looked up from germline, CDR1 is SGHRS and CDR2 is YFSETQ. V shed 4 bases and J shed 1 base, with 14 bases lying between them. This CDR3 reads CASSPLTGPNTEAFF. CDR3 bases: TGCGCCAGCAGCCCATTGACAGGCCCGAACACTGAAGCTTTCTTT.

At least ten counts were recorded for this clonotype. This rearrangement joins TRBV6-1 to TRBJ2-7; 8 positions agree with TRBD1. The CDR3 length is 15 residues. V trimming: 6 bases; J trimming: 5 bases; junction bases outside the gene matches: 12. Germline CDR1 is MNHNS and CDR2 is SASEGT. The chain's CDR3 is CASRSSGQGNHEQYF. CDR3 bases: TGTGCCAGCAGAAGCAGCGGACAGGGCAACCACGAGCAGTACTTC.

This clonotype came up once. A much larger clone lies one base from this, so it may be a read error. The rearrangement links TRBV13 to TRBJ2-5; tentatively, D is TRBD1 (5 bases). Germline V gene data show CDR1 as PRHDT and CDR2 as FYEKMQ (reference sequence). Trimming removed 0 bases at V and 4 bases at J, with 18 bases between. The CDR3 sequence is 17 residues long. Written as DNA, the CDR3 is TGTGCCAGCAGCTTAGGCCCGGGCAGGGAAGGGGTAGAGACCCAGTACTTC. Protein: CASSLGPGREGVETQYF.

This clonotype has more than one count but fewer than ten. CDR3 amino acids: CASSRYAGTGGETQYF. The CDR3 region has the DNA TGTGCCAGCAGTCGATACGCCGGGACAGGGGGGGAGACCCAGTACTTC. The chain couples TRBV12-3 or TRBV12-4 to TRBJ2-5; 11 bases line up with TRBD1. The length of the CDR3 is 16 residues. V was clipped by 5 bases and J by 5 bases; unmatched bases: 10.

This clonotype was observed a few times. This sequence joins TRBV7-2 and TRBJ1-6; TRBD1 might be the D (5 bases). The germline CDR1 and CDR2 sequences are SGHTA and FQGNSA. Trimming removed 1 base at V and 7 bases at J, with 14 bases between. CDR3 size: 16 residues. The chain's CDR3 is CASSLEGAIPNSPLHF. CDR3 nucleotides: TGTGCCAGCAGCTTAGAAGGGGCCATTCCCAATTCACCCCTCCACTTT.

This clonotype was detected only a few times. The V gene is TRBV20-1, the J gene TRBJ2-3, with TRBD2 matching 7 bases. This CDR3 spans 12 amino acids. V lost 6 bases and J lost 4; bases outside the gene matches: 4. CDR1 and CDR2 from the germline V gene are DFQATT and SNEGSKA (reference sequence). Here the CDR3 reads CSARGRADTQYF. CDR3 DNA sequence: TGCAGTGCCCGCGGGAGAGCAGATACGCAGTATTTT.

Comment on this clonotype: One end of the junction does not line up with germline, which may come from a read error. The V call is TRBV5-1, the J call TRBJ2-7; TRBD2 is a possible D gene (5 bases). Germline assignment: CDR1 SGHRS and CDR2 YFSETQ. This CDR3 comprises 12 residues. For the CDR3, the DNA is TGTGCCAGCAGCTTTAGCGTCTACGAGCAGTACTTC. Protein sequence: CASSFSVYEQYF.

This clonotype occurred a few times. The chain carries TRBV30 and TRBJ1-2, with a weak D call TRBD1 (6 bases). CDR1 GTSNPN and CDR2 SVGIG come from the germline V gene (reference sequence). V lost 3 bases and J lost 5, with 16 bases in between. The CDR3 loop spans 14 amino acids. CDR3 in DNA: TGTGCCTGGAGCCCGATAGCAGGGGATTATGGCTACACCTTC. Encoded protein: CAWSPIAGDYGYTF.

The chain recombines TRBV24-1 with TRBJ2-5, with 11 bases lining up with TRBD2. V was pared by 7 bases and J by 5 bases, with 11 bases of the junction left unmatched. Germline V gives CDR1 KGHDR, CDR2 SFDVKD. The CDR3 extends over 16 amino acids. The CDR3 region has the DNA TGTGCCACCAGCCCGGGAGTCACTAGCGGGGGCGAGACCCAGTACTTC. It yields the protein CATSPGVTSGGETQYF.

The V gene is TRBV12-3 or TRBV12-4, the J gene TRBJ2-3, with D unclear. Trimming shortened V by 5 bases and J by 4 bases, and 10 bases separated the two germline ends. CDR3 size: 13 residues. The CDR3 loop is CASSQNPADTQYF. CDR3 bases: TGTGCCAGCAGTCAAAATCCGGCAGATACGCAGTATTTT.

The table lists this clonotype with many counts. The chain links TRBV6-1 to TRBJ2-7; 8 bases map to TRBD2. J gave up 3 bases and V 4 bases, and 5 bases lay outside the gene matches. CDR1 and CDR2 from the germline V gene are MNHNS and SASEGT. The CDR3 is made up of 14 amino acids. CDR3 in amino acids: CASSVQAGVYEQYF. The CDR3 DNA follows: TGTGCCAGCAGTGTTCAAGCGGGAGTCTACGAGCAGTACTTC.

The rearrangement links TRBV6-1 to TRBJ2-7, with TRBD2 as a possible D gene (6 bases). The CDR3 spans 14 residues. Germline CDR1 and CDR2: MNHNS and SASEGT. V was trimmed by 6 bases and J by 6 bases, leaving 18 bases between them. The CDR3 region has the DNA TGTGCCAGCAGCGGGGGTCTCGGCGTTGGCGAGCAGTACTTC. Translated: CASSGGLGVGEQYF.

The table lists this clonotype with a count of one. The chain combines TRBV12-3 or TRBV12-4 with TRBJ2-1, with D tentatively TRBD2 (5 bases). The CDR3 covers 14 residues. Trimming removed 6 bases at V and 8 bases at J, with 17 bases between. In DNA form, the CDR3 reads TGTGCCAGCAGATTCCCCAGCGGTGGGCATGAGCAGTTCTTC. The encoded protein is CASRFPSGGHEQFF.

Ten or more counts support this clonotype. The rearrangement joins TRBV28 to TRBJ1-5; the D gene is possibly TRBD1 (6 bases). Germline V gene lookup returns CDR1 MDHEN and CDR2 SYDVKM. V was cut by 2 bases and J by 6 bases, with 14 bases left in between. CDR3 length: 15 amino acids. The CDR3 DNA reads as TGTGCCAGCAGTTTAAGAGGGATGGGGGCTCAGCCCCAGCATTTT. Protein product: CASSLRGMGAQPQHF.

This clonotype was seen only a few times. This rearrangement joins TRBV30 to TRBJ1-2, with TRBD1 as a possible D gene (5 bases). Germline V gene data show CDR1 as GTSNPN and CDR2 as SVGIG (reference sequence). CDR3 length: 15 residues. Trimming removed 5 bases at V and 4 bases at J, with 20 bases between. The CDR3 protein is CAWGGGEGIPYGYTF. As DNA, the CDR3 is TGTGCCTGGGGGGGGGGGGAAGGCATCCCCTATGGCTACACCTTC. Full variable domain (rest looked up from reference TRBV30 and TRBJ1-2): SQTIHQWPATLVQPVGSPLSLECTVEGTSNPNLYWYRQAAGRGLQLLFYSVGIGQISSEVPQNLSASRPQDRQFILSSKKLLLSDSGFYLCAWGGGEGIPYGYTFGSGTRLTVV.

J is TRBJ1-1 and V is TRBV20-1; D gene unclear. Deletions cut 3 bases from V and 0 bases from J, with 8 bases between. The CDR3 is 13 residues long. CDR1 and CDR2 from the germline V gene are DFQATT and SNEGSKA (reference sequence). The CDR3 DNA sequence: TGCAGTGCTAGCTACAGCATGAACACTGAAGCTTTCTTT. Amino acids: CSASYSMNTEAFF.

J is TRBJ2-1 and V is TRBV30, with TRBD2 identical over 11 bases. The CDR3 runs 15 residues. V lost 0 bases, J lost 2 bases, and 0 bases stayed unmatched. Per the germline V gene, CDR1 is GTSNPN and CDR2 is SVGIG (reference sequence). The CDR3 DNA reads TGTGCCTGGAGTGTGGGACTAGCGGCCTACAATGAGCAGTTCTTC. It encodes CAWSVGLAAYNEQFF.

This clonotype was counted at least ten times. The chain joins TRBV28 to TRBJ1-1; the D is unclear. CDR1 and CDR2 from the germline V gene are MDHEN and SYDVKM. Trimming cost V 6 bases and J 0 bases, with 14 bases left between them. This CDR3 spans 15 amino acids. The CDR3 DNA reads TGTGCCAGCAGCCTAGACCAGTTTATGAACACTGAAGCTTTCTTT. This gives the protein CASSLDQFMNTEAFF.

In this sample, this clonotype turned up a few times. The CDR3 carries no conserved terminal phenylalanine or tryptophan, so it likely arises from a read error. The rearrangement uses TRBV14 and TRBJ1-2; D call uncertain. The germline CDR1 and CDR2 sequences are SGHDN and FVKESK. V lost 2 bases and J 8 bases, leaving 18 bases between the germline ends. This CDR3 contains 15 residues. CDR3 sequence reads: CASSQQALGSGGYTI. Written as DNA, the CDR3 is TGTGCCAGCAGCCAACAAGCTTTGGGGTCCGGCGGCTACACCATC.